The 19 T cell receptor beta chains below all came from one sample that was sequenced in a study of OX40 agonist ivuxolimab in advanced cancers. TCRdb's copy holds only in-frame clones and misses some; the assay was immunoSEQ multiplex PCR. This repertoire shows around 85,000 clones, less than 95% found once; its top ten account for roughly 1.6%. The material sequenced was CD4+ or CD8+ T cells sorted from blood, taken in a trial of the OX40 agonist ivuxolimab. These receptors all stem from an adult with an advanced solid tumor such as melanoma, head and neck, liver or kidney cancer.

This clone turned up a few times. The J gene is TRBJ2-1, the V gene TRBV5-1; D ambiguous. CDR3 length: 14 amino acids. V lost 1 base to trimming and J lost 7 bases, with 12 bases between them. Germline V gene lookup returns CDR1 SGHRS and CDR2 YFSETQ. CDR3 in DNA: TGCGCCAGCAGCTTGTTTCCAGGCGTAAATGAGCAGTTCTTC. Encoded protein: CASSLFPGVNEQFF. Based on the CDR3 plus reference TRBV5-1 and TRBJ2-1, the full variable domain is KAGVTQTPRYLIKTRGQQVTLSCSPISGHRSVSWYQQTPGQGLQFLFEYFSETQRNKGNFPGRFSGRQFSNSRSEMNVSTLELGDSALYLCASSLFPGVNEQFFGPGTRLTVL.

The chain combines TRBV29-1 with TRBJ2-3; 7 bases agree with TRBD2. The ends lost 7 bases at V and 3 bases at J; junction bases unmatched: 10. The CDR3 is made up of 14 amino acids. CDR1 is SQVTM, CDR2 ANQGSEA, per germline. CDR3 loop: CSGKREGRTDTQYF. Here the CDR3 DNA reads TGCAGCGGCAAGAGGGAGGGTCGGACAGATACGCAGTATTTT.

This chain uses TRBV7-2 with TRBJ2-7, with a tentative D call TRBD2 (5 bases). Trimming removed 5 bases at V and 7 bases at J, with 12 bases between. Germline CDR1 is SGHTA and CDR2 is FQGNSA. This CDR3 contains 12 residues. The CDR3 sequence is CASSRAREEQYF. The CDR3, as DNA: TGTGCCAGCAGCAGGGCGAGGGAAGAGCAGTACTTC. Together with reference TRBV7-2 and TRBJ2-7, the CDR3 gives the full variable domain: GAGVSQSPSNKVTEKGKDVELRCDPISGHTALYWYRQSLGQGLEFLIYFQGNSAPDKSGLPSDRFSAERTGGSVSTLTIQRTQQEDSAVYLCASSRAREEQYFGPGTRLTVT.

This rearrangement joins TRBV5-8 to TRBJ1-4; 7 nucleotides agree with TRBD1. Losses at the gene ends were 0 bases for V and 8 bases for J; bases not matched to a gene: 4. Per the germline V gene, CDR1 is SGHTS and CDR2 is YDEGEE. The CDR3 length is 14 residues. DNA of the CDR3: TGTGCCAGCAGCTTGGGGACAGGCCCCGAAAAACTGTTTTTT. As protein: CASSLGTGPEKLFF.

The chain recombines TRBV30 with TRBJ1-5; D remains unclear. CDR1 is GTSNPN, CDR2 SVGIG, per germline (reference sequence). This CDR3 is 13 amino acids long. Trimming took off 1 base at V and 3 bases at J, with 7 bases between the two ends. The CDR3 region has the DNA TGTGCCTGGAGTGACCGTGCCAATCAGCCCCAGCATTTT. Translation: CAWSDRANQPQHF.

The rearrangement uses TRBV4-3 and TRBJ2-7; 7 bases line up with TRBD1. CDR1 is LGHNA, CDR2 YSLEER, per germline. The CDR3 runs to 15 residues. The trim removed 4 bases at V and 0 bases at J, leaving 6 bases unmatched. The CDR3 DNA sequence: TGCGCCAGCAGCCCGTCCGGGGACAGCTCCTACGAGCAGTACTTC. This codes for CASSPSGDSSYEQYF.

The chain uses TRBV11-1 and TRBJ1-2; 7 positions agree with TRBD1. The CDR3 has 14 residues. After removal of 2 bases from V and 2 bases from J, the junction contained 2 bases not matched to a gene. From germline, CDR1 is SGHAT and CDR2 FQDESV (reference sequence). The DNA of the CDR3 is TGTGCCAGCAGCTTACCGGGACAGAACTATGGCTACACCTTC. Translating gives CASSLPGQNYGYTF.

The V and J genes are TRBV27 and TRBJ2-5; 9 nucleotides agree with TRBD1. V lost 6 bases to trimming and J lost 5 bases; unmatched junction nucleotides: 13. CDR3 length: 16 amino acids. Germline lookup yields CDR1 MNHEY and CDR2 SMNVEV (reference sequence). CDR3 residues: CASRAGTGSPGETQYF. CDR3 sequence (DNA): TGTGCCAGCAGAGCCGGGACAGGGTCCCCTGGTGAGACCCAGTACTTC.

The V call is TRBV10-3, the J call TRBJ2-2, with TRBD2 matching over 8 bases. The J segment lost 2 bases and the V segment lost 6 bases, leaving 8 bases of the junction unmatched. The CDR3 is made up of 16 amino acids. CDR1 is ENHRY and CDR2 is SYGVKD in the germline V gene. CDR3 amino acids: CAIRASGSLNTGELFF. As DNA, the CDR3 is TGTGCCATCAGGGCCAGCGGGAGCTTAAACACCGGGGAGCTGTTTTTT.

The CDR3 sequence: CASSKQGLAESTDTQYF. The DNA for the CDR3 is TGTGCCAGTAGTAAACAGGGACTAGCGGAAAGCACAGATACGCAGTATTTT. The rearrangement links TRBV19 to TRBJ2-3; 11 bases fit TRBD2. CDR3 length: 17 amino acids. V shed 4 bases and J 0 bases; nucleotides not matched to a gene: 6. CDR1 LNHDA and CDR2 SQIVND come from the germline V gene (reference sequence).

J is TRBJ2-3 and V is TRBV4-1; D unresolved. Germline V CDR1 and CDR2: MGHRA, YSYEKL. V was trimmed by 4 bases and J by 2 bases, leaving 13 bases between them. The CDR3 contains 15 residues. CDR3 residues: CASSPKSFFTDTQYF. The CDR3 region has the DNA TGCGCCAGCAGCCCAAAGTCCTTTTTCACAGATACGCAGTATTTT.

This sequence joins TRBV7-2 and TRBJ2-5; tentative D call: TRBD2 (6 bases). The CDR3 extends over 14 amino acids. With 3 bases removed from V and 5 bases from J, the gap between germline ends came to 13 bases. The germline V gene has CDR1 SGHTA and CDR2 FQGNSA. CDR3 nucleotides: TGTGCCAGCAGCTTTAAGCGGGCCAGTGAGACCCAGTACTTC. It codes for CASSFKRASETQYF. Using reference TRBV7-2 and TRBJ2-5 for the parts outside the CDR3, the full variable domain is GAGVSQSPSNKVTEKGKDVELRCDPISGHTALYWYRQSLGQGLEFLIYFQGNSAPDKSGLPSDRFSAERTGGSVSTLTIQRTQQEDSAVYLCASSFKRASETQYFGPGTRLLVL.

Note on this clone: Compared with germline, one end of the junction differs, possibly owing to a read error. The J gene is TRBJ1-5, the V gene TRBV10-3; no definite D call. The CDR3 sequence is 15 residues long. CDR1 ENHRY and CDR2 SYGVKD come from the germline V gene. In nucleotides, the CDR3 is TGTGCCAGCAGTTACCGAGACTCTCTCCCCCAGCCCCAGCATTTT. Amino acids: CASSYRDSLPQPQHF.

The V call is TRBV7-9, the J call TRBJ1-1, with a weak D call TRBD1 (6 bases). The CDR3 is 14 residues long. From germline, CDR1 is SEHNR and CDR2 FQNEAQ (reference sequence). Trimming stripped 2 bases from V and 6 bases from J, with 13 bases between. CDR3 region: CASSLRGGASEAFF. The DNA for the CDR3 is TGTGCCAGCAGCTTACGCGGGGGCGCGTCTGAAGCTTTCTTT.

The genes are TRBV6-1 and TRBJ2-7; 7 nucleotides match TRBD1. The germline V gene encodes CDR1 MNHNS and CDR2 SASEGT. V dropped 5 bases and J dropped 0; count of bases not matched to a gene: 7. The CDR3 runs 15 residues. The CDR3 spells CASSPIPGGSYEQYF. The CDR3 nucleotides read TGTGCCAGCAGTCCTATTCCAGGGGGCTCCTACGAGCAGTACTTC.

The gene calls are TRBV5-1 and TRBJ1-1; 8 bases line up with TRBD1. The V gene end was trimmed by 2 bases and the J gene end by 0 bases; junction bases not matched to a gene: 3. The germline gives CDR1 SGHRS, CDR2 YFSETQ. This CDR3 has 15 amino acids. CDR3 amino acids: CASSFQGAMNTEAFF. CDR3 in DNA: TGCGCCAGCAGCTTCCAGGGGGCTATGAACACTGAAGCTTTCTTT.

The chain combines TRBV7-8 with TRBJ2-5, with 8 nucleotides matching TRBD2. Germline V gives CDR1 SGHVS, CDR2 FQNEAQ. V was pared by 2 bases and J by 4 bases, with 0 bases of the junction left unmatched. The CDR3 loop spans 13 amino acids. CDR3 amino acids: CASSLLAGETQYF. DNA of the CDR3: TGTGCCAGCAGCTTACTAGCGGGAGAGACCCAGTACTTC.

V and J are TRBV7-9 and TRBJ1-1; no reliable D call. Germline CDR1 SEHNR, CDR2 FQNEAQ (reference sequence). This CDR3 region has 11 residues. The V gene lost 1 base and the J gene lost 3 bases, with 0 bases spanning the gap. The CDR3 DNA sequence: TGTGCCAGCAGCTTAGACACTGAAGCTTTCTTT. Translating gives CASSLDTEAFF.

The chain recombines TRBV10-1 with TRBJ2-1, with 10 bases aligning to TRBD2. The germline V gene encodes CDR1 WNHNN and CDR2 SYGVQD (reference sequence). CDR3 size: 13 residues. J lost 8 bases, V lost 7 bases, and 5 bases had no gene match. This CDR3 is CASNPSGSDEQFF. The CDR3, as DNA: TGCGCCAGCAACCCTAGCGGGAGCGATGAGCAGTTCTTC.